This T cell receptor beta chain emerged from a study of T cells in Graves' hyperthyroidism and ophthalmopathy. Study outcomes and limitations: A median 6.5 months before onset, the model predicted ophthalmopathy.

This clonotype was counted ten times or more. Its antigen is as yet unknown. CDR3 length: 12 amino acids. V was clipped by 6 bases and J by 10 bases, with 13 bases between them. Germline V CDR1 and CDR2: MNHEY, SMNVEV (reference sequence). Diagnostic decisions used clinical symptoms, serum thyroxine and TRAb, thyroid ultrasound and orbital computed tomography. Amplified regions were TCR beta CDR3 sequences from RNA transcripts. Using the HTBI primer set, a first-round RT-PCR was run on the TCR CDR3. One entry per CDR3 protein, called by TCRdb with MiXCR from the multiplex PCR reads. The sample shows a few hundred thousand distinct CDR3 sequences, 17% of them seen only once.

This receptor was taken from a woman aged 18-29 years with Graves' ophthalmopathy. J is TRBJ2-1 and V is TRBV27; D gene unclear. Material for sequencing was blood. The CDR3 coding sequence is TGTGCCAGCAGACTCCACGGTGCGGAGCAGTTCTTC. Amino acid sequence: CASRLHGAEQFF.